The 22 T cell receptor beta chains below come from one sample, sequenced in a study of blood T cell repertoires in COVID-19. The data were produced by immunoSEQ multiplex PCR, yet TCRdb's version contains in-frame clones alone and is incomplete. This sample yields fewer than 60,000 clones, of which around 83% are seen a single time; roughly 8.2% belongs to the top ten. The material sequenced was peripheral blood. The receptors shown here come from a human donor in a cohort sampled during active COVID-19.

The V call is TRBV2, the J call TRBJ2-3, with 11 bases fitting TRBD2. Germline V gene lookup returns CDR1 SNHLY and CDR2 FYNNEI. J was trimmed by 0 bases and V by 0 bases; bases with no gene match: 2. This CDR3 is built from 17 residues. The CDR3 DNA follows: TGTGCCAGCAGTGAAGCGAGACTAGCGGGAAGCACAGATACGCAGTATTTT. It codes for CASSEARLAGSTDTQYF.

The rearrangement links TRBV29-1 to TRBJ1-4, with D perhaps TRBD1 (5 bases). Looked up from germline, CDR1 is SQVTM and CDR2 is ANQGSEA. The CDR3 consists of 13 residues. Trimming shortened V by 7 bases and J by 8 bases, and 17 bases separated the two germline ends. The CDR3 bases are TGCAGCGGTGACAGTAAGTCAGGGGAAAAACTGTTTTTT. This codes for CSGDSKSGEKLFF.

The count of this clone is one. This chain connects TRBV9 to TRBJ2-1, with a tentative D call TRBD2 (5 bases). The CDR3 spans 15 residues. Deletions cut 4 bases from V and 1 base from J, with 12 bases between. In germline, CDR1 is SGDLS, CDR2 YYNGEE. The CDR3 nucleotides read TGTGCCAGCAGCCCCGGAGGCTATTCCTACAATGAGCAGTTCTTC. Its translation: CASSPGGYSYNEQFF.

In DNA form, the CDR3 reads TGTGCCAGCAGCTTGAGCAGTGAGAAGGGGTTAGCGGAACAATACGAGCAGTACTTC. Protein sequence: CASSLSSEKGLAEQYEQYF. The chain employs TRBV5-8 and TRBJ2-7; TRBD2 might be the D (6 bases). The V and J ends lost 1 base and 4 bases respectively, with 27 bases between them. Per the germline V gene, CDR1 is SGHTS and CDR2 is YDEGEE. CDR3 length equals 19 residues.

The chain joins TRBV29-1 to TRBJ2-3; the D gene is possibly TRBD1 (6 bases). V dropped 2 bases and J dropped 3 bases, with 12 bases sitting between them. This CDR3 has 14 amino acids. The germline gives CDR1 SQVTM, CDR2 ANQGSEA. The CDR3: CSVESSRGTDTQYF. As DNA, the CDR3 is TGCAGCGTTGAAAGCAGTAGGGGGACAGATACGCAGTATTTT.

The rearrangement joins TRBV5-5 to TRBJ2-2; D might be TRBD2 (5 bases). CDR1 is SGHKS, CDR2 YYEKEE, per germline (reference sequence). Trimming removed 0 bases from V and 1 base from J, with 13 bases in between. CDR3 length: 17 amino acids. The CDR3 nucleotides read TGTGCCAGCAGCTTGGAGGTATCCAGCGGGAACACCGGGGAGCTGTTTTTT. This codes for CASSLEVSSGNTGELFF.

This clone occurred once. CDR3 loop: CASTLFEGGNNEQFF. DNA for the CDR3: TGTGCCAGTACCCTCTTCGAGGGGGGGAACAATGAGCAGTTCTTC. The rearrangement links TRBV19 to TRBJ2-1; D is perhaps TRBD2 (7 bases). Per germline, CDR1 LNHDA and CDR2 SQIVND (reference sequence). The CDR3 is 15 residues long. V was trimmed by 7 bases and J by 5 bases, leaving 18 bases between them.

The rearrangement joins TRBV9 to TRBJ1-1; D perhaps matches TRBD1 (5 bases). Germline CDR1 reads SGDLS; CDR2 reads YYNGEE. V lost 4 bases and J 5 bases, leaving 12 bases between the germline ends. The CDR3 is 13 amino acids. The CDR3, as DNA: TGTGCCAGCAGCACAATGGGGGGGACTGAAGCTTTCTTT. The encoded protein is CASSTMGGTEAFF.

This chain joins TRBV27 and TRBJ1-5; D is possibly TRBD1 (5 bases). The germline V gene has CDR1 MNHEY and CDR2 SMNVEV (reference sequence). V lost 8 bases, J lost 4 bases, and 15 bases lay in between. The CDR3 is made up of 14 amino acids. The CDR3 nucleotides are TGTGCCAGCCGAGCAGGGCTCGGGAATCAGCCCCAGCATTTT. Translating it yields CASRAGLGNQPQHF.

In DNA form, the CDR3 reads TGTGCCAGCAGCCTCGGCCGGGTCTCACCTTCCTACGAGCAGTACTTC. This sequence encodes CASSLGRVSPSYEQYF. The V call is TRBV11-1, the J call TRBJ2-7; no clear D. The CDR3 totals 16 residues. CDR1 is SGHAT, CDR2 FQDESV, per germline (reference sequence). V lost 5 bases, J lost 1 base, and 18 bases lay in between.

The rearrangement uses TRBV30 and TRBJ2-1; 9 nucleotides agree with TRBD2. V dropped 3 bases and J dropped 8; count of bases not matched to a gene: 5. Germline lookup yields CDR1 GTSNPN and CDR2 SVGIG (reference sequence). The CDR3 spans 13 residues. The CDR3 protein is CAWSVAGVYEQFF. The CDR3 nucleotides read TGTGCCTGGAGCGTAGCGGGAGTCTATGAGCAGTTCTTC.

The chain couples TRBV10-3 to TRBJ1-3; TRBD1 agrees at 7 bases. Per the germline V gene, CDR1 is ENHRY and CDR2 is SYGVKD. The CDR3 consists of 13 residues. Germline trimming cut 10 bases from V and 3 bases from J; bases unmatched to any gene: 6. CDR3 sequence reads: CATAGGIGNTIYF. CDR3 DNA sequence: TGTGCCACCGCAGGGGGAATTGGAAACACCATATATTTT.

The J gene is TRBJ2-3, the V gene TRBV27; maybe TRBD2 (6 bases). Trimming took off 0 bases at V and 1 base at J, with 8 bases between the two ends. Germline V CDR1 and CDR2: MNHEY, SMNVEV (reference sequence). This CDR3 is built from 15 residues. CDR3 nucleotide sequence: TGTGCCAGCAGTTTATCCGGACTACGCACAGATACGCAGTATTTT. This sequence encodes CASSLSGLRTDTQYF.

This clone was found once. V and J are TRBV19 and TRBJ2-1, with 10 bases matching TRBD2. CDR1 and CDR2 from the germline V gene are LNHDA and SQIVND (reference sequence). CDR3 size: 16 residues. V lost 6 bases to trimming and J lost 4 bases; unmatched junction nucleotides: 9. CDR3 region: CASRPPGLATYNEQFF. CDR3 nucleotides: TGTGCCAGTAGACCCCCGGGACTAGCGACTTACAATGAGCAGTTCTTC.

CDR3 in amino acids: CASRTGLAGGLSYNEQFF. CDR3 bases: TGTGCCAGCAGAACCGGACTAGCGGGCGGACTCTCCTACAATGAGCAGTTCTTC. The chain couples TRBV3-1 (or the pseudogene TRBV3-2) to TRBJ2-1; TRBD2 matches 11 bases. CDR1 is LGHDT, CDR2 YNNKEL, per germline (reference sequence). CDR3 length equals 18 residues. Germline trimming cut 6 bases from V and 0 bases from J; bases unmatched to any gene: 10.

The chain links TRBV24-1 to TRBJ2-7; the match to TRBD1 covers 8 bases. The length of the CDR3 is 13 residues. The V gene's germline CDR1 is KGHDR and CDR2 SFDVKD. The V segment lost 2 bases and the J segment 6 bases; nucleotides outside the gene matches: 2. Here the CDR3 DNA reads TGTGCCACCAGTGATTCGGACAGGGTCGAGCAGTACTTC. It codes for CATSDSDRVEQYF.

The V gene is TRBV2, the J gene TRBJ2-2; a weak D match, TRBD2 (6 bases). Germline-derived CDR1 and CDR2 are SNHLY and FYNNEI. The length of the CDR3 is 15 residues. Trimming took off 7 bases at V and 0 bases at J, with 12 bases between the two ends. Here the CDR3 DNA reads TGTGCCAGCAAGTTCGGGACTGCGAACACCGGGGAGCTGTTTTTT. As protein: CASKFGTANTGELFF.

J is TRBJ1-6 and V is TRBV5-5; a weak D match, TRBD1 (6 bases). Trimming took off 6 bases at V and 2 bases at J, with 9 bases between the two ends. The CDR3 is made up of 14 amino acids. Germline V gene lookup returns CDR1 SGHKS and CDR2 YYEKEE (reference sequence). As DNA, the CDR3 is TGTGCCAGCATACAGGGACCCTATAATTCACCCCTCCACTTT. This translates into CASIQGPYNSPLHF.

This rearrangement joins TRBV6-2 or TRBV6-3 to TRBJ1-5; 9 bases are shared with TRBD1. CDR3 length equals 16 residues. CDR1 and CDR2 (germline): MNHEY, SVGEGT. The V gene end was trimmed by 0 bases and the J gene end by 3 bases; junction bases not matched to a gene: 3. The CDR3 DNA follows: TGTGCCAGCAGTTACTCGGGACAGGGAACCAATCAGCCCCAGCATTTT. It is translated as CASSYSGQGTNQPQHF.

In this sample, this clone turned up a few times. The rearrangement uses TRBV19 and TRBJ2-2; 14 positions match TRBD2. Germline CDR1 LNHDA, CDR2 SQIVND (reference sequence). The CDR3 runs to 22 residues. Trimming at V came to 3 bases and at J to 4 bases, leaving 19 bases not matched to a gene. CDR3 in amino acids: CASSIGRAQGLAGVRSTGELFF. The CDR3 nucleotides are TGTGCCAGTAGTATCGGCAGGGCCCAGGGACTAGCGGGAGTTCGGAGCACCGGGGAGCTGTTTTTT.

V is TRBV5-4 and J is TRBJ2-2, with D maybe TRBD2 (6 bases). Germline values: CDR1 SGHNT, CDR2 YYREEE (reference sequence). This CDR3 is built from 15 residues. Trimming shortened V by 5 bases and J by 5 bases, and 16 bases separated the two germline ends. As DNA, the CDR3 is TGTGCCAGCAGTTCGAGTCGGGAGCGGACCGGGGAGCTGTTTTTT. Its translation: CASSSSRERTGELFF.

V usage is TRBV5-1 and J usage is TRBJ2-7; the D gene is possibly TRBD1 (6 bases). CDR3 length: 15 residues. Trimming removed 1 base at V and 1 base at J, with 12 bases between. CDR1 is SGHRS and CDR2 is YFSETQ in the germline V gene. The CDR3 sequence is CASSLSGTPSYEQYF. CDR3 DNA sequence: TGCGCCAGCAGCTTGTCCGGGACACCTTCCTACGAGCAGTACTTC.